The 4 T cell receptor beta chains below come from one sample, sequenced in a study of Graves' ophthalmopathy and Graves' hyperthyroidism. The study amplified TCR beta CDR3 regions using RNA transcripts. Second-round multiplex PCR came after a first-round RT-PCR that employed HTBI primers. In TCRdb, the multiplex PCR reads were re-called with MiXCR into one record per CDR3 protein. The table shows just over 600,000 distinct CDR3 sequences, with about 24% occurring only once. Sequenced input: peripheral blood. Receptors were obtained from a woman aged 18 to 35 with stable Graves' hyperthyroidism. Some clones in this sample may be carry-over from other donors' samples.

This clonotype was found many times. The CDR3 loop reads CASSETGPLNYGYTF. CDR3 bases: TGTGCCAGCAGTGAAACAGGGCCCCTAAACTATGGCTACACCTTC. The rearrangement uses TRBV27 and TRBJ1-2, with D possibly matching TRBD1 (6 bases). This CDR3 is 15 amino acids long. Germline V gene lookup returns CDR1 MNHEY and CDR2 SMNVEV (reference sequence). V lost 5 bases and J 2 bases, leaving 15 bases between the germline ends.

This clonotype was counted at least ten times. The V and J genes are TRBV24-1 and TRBJ2-7; 8 nucleotides agree with TRBD1. The trim removed 2 bases at V and 0 bases at J, leaving 2 bases unmatched. The CDR3 loop spans 15 amino acids. Per germline, CDR1 KGHDR and CDR2 SFDVKD. The CDR3 DNA is TGTGCCACCAGTGATTCCGGGACAGGCTCCTACGAGCAGTACTTC. It encodes CATSDSGTGSYEQYF.

The chain recombines TRBV12-3 or TRBV12-4 with TRBJ1-2, with 9 bases identical to TRBD1. V was pared by 6 bases and J by 5 bases, with 4 bases of the junction left unmatched. This CDR3 comprises 13 residues. CDR3 loop: CASSHGQGYGYTF. As DNA, the CDR3 is TGTGCCAGCAGCCATGGACAGGGGTATGGCTACACCTTC.

In this sample, this clonotype turned up many times. The chain combines TRBV7-6 with TRBJ1-1; 8 bases fit TRBD1. CDR1 and CDR2 (germline): SGHVS, FNYEAQ. V trimming: 5 bases; J trimming: 7 bases; junction bases outside the gene matches: 6. This CDR3 is 13 amino acids long. CDR3 protein: CASSPGTGDEAFF. CDR3 nucleotide sequence: TGTGCCAGCAGCCCGGGGACAGGAGATGAAGCTTTCTTT.